Detailed here is one T cell receptor beta chain. As yet, its antigen is unknown. The PCR had 60 Vbeta and 13 Jbeta primers. In the authors' workflow: The count from a later analysis was about 80 million unique TCR beta chains, around 11 million of them shared. Using immunoSEQ multiplex PCR, the repertoire was profiled, and TCRdb retains in-frame clones only, with some absent. D and trimming come from the DNA, and the V and J calls and clone size come from that table. The table includes roughly 100,000 clones, approximately 80% detected once. The donors gave bone marrow, and they were healthy. This specimen belongs to a study of cytomegalovirus exposure and HLA in healthy donors. Germline V gene sequence: CDR1 ENHRY, CDR2 SYGVKD. This CDR3 region has 14 residues. With 10 bases clipped from V and 7 bases from J, the junction kept 15 bases outside the gene matches. Whole-study results and caveats: One cluster of highly shared sequence variants probably arose as a sequencing artifact. Later analysis associated a missense DCLRE1C variant with TCR beta V- and J-gene trimming.

The sequencing sample was made of PBMCs. The sequence came from an older woman in good health and CMV-seronegative. The genes are TRBV10-3 and TRBJ1-2; 7 bases are a match to TRBD1. The CDR3 here is CASRTGPSASGYTF. CDR3 nucleotides: TGTGCCAGCCGGACAGGTCCCTCGGCCTCTGGCTACACCTTC.